Listed here is a single T cell receptor (beta chain). These data originate in a study of blood T cell repertoires in COVID-19. Background on the study: Spain, Italy and the United States supplied samples that represented acute and convalescent COVID-19.

Deletions cut 2 bases from V and 3 bases from J, with 11 bases between. Germline V gene lookup returns CDR1 LNHDA and CDR2 SQIVND (reference sequence). CDR3 length: 15 amino acids. Authors' analysis steps: Reference gene primer amplification gave estimated nucleated cell counts. Some clones are missing from TCRdb's copy, which holds only in-frame ones; the method was immunoSEQ multiplex PCR. V and J calls plus clone size are reproduced from that table; the DNA served to infer D and trimming. The sample has fewer than 350,000 clones; approximately 88% are singletons. The sequence was obtained from a man aged 18 to 29 with active or convalescent COVID-19. The sequencing sample was made of peripheral blood. V usage is TRBV19 and J usage is TRBJ1-5, with D uncertain. The CDR3 sequence is CASSIWSATNQPQHF. The CDR3 coding sequence is TGTGCCAGTAGTATATGGTCAGCGACCAATCAGCCCCAGCATTTT.